This T cell receptor beta chain was sequenced for a study of CD8 T cells in Susac syndrome. This clonotype has just one count. Its target is not known. Regarding the study as a whole: As acknowledged by the study, its TCR sequencing and HLA analysis included a relatively small number of individuals.

Reverse transcription of about 0.5 to 1 ug RNA used random hexamers. TCRdb reprocessed the immunoSEQ multiplex PCR reads via MiXCR and lists one record per CDR3 protein. Seen here are around 130,000 distinct CDR3 sequences, 75% to 90% observed once, and the top ten hold approximately 0.51%. Blood CD8+ and CD4+ T cells underwent high-throughput TCR beta sequencing. Isolation of CD8+ and CD4+ T cells was performed negatively, whereas enrichment of TEMRA cells was done by FACS. Germline lookup yields CDR1 SGHAT and CDR2 FQNNGV. CDR3 length equals 15 residues. V lost 2 bases and J 5 bases, leaving 15 bases between the germline ends.

The V and J genes are TRBV11-2 and TRBJ1-1; no firm D call. The sequence was collected from a human donor with multiple sclerosis. Specimen: CD8+ T cells from PBMCs. CDR3 in amino acids: CASSLLEGDLTEAFF. As DNA, the CDR3 is TGTGCCAGCAGCTTACTAGAGGGTGATTTGACTGAAGCTTTCTTT.